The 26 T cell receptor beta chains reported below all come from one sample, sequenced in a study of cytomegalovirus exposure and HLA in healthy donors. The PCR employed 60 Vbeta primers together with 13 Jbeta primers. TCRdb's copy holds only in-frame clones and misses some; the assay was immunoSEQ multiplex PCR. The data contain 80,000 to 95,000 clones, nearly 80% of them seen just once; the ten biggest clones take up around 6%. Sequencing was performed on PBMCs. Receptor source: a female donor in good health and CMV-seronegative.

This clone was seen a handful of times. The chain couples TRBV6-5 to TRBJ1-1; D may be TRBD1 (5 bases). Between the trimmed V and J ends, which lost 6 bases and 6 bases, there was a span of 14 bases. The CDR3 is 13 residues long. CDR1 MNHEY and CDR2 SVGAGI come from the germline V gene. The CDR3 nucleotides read TGTGCCAGCAGCCTCCATGGGGGGGCTGAAGCTTTCTTT. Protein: CASSLHGGAEAFF.

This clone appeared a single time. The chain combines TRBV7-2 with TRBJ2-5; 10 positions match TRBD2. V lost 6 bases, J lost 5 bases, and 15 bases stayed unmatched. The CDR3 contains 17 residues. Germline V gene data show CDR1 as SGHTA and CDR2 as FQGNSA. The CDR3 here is CASRSGSLAGVGETQYF. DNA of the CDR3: TGTGCCAGCAGGTCCGGATCCCTAGCGGGAGTTGGCGAGACCCAGTACTTC.

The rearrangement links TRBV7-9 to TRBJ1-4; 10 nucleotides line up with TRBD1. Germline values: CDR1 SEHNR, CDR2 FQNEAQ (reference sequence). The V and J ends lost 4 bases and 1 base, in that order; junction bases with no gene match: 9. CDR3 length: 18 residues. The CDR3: CASSSRDRGTRTNEKLFF. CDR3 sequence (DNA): TGTGCCAGCAGCTCCCGGGACAGGGGTACGAGAACTAATGAAAAACTGTTTTTT. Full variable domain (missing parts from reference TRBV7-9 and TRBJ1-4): DTGVSQNPRHKITKRGQNVTFRCDPISEHNRLYWYRQTLGQGPEFLTYFQNEAQLEKSRLLSDRFSAERPKGSFSTLEIQRTEQGDSAMYLCASSSRDRGTRTNEKLFFGSGTQLSVL.

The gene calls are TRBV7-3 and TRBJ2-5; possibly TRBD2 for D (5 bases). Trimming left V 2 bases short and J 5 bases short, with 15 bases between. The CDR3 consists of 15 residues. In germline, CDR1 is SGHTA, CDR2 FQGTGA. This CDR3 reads CASSLGPQSGETQYF. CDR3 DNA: TGTGCCAGCAGCTTAGGGCCACAGTCGGGGGAGACCCAGTACTTC. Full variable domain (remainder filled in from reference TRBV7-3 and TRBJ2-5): GAGVSQTPSNKVTEKGKYVELRCDPISGHTALYWYRQSLGQGPEFLIYFQGTGAADDSGLPNDRFFAVRPEGSVSTLKIQRTERGDSAVYLCASSLGPQSGETQYFGPGTRLLVL.

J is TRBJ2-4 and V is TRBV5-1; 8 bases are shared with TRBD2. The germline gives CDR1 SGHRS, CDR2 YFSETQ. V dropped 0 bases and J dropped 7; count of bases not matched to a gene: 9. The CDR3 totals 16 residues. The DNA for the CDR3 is TGCGCCAGCAGCTTGGCCGGGGGGGCAAGTGTGAACATTCAGTACTTC. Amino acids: CASSLAGGASVNIQYF.

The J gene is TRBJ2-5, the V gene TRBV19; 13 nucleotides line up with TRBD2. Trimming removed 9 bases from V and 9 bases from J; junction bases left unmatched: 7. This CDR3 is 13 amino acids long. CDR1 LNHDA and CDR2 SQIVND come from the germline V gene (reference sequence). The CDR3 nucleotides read TGTGCCAGCTCACTAGCGGGAGGGCCGCCCCAGTACTTC. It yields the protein CASSLAGGPPQYF.

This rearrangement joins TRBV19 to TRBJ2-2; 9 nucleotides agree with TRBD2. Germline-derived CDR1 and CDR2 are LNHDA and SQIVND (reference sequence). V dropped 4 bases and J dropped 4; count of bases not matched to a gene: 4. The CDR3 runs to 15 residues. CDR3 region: CASSRLAVGTGELFF. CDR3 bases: TGTGCCAGTAGTAGACTAGCGGTCGGCACCGGGGAGCTGTTTTTT. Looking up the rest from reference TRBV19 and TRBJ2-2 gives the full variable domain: DGGITQSPKYLFRKEGQNVTLSCEQNLNHDAMYWYRQDPGQGLRLIYYSQIVNDFQKGDIAEGYSVSREKKESFPLTVTSAQKNPTAFYLCASSRLAVGTGELFFGEGSRLTVL.

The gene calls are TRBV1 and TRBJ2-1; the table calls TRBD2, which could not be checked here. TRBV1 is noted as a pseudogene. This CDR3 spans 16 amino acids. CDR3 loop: CTSSRKFREGHNEQFF. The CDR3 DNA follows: TGCACCAGCAGCCGGAAGTTCCGGGAGGGCCACAATGAGCAGTTCTTC.

The CDR3 loop reads CASSLLAGVGETQYF. DNA for the CDR3: TGTGCCAGCAGCTTACTAGCGGGAGTTGGAGAGACCCAGTACTTC. The chain has TRBV7-9 and TRBJ2-5; 10 positions agree with TRBD2. The CDR3 sequence is 15 residues long. The ends lost 2 bases at V and 4 bases at J; junction bases unmatched: 4. CDR1 is SEHNR, CDR2 FQNEAQ, per germline (reference sequence).

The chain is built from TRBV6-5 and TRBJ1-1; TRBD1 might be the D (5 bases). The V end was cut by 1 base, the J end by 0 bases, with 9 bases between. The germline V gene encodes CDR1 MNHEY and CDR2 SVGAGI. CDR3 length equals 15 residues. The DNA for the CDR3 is TGTGCCAGCAGTTACTGGGGCCCTTTGAACACTGAAGCTTTCTTT. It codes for CASSYWGPLNTEAFF.

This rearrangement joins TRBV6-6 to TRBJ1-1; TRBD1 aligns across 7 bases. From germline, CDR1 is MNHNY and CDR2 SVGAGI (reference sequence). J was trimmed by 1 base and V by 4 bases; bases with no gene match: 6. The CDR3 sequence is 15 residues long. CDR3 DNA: TGTGCCAGCAGTTTCCAGGGACAGAAGAACACTGAAGCTTTCTTT. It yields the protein CASSFQGQKNTEAFF.

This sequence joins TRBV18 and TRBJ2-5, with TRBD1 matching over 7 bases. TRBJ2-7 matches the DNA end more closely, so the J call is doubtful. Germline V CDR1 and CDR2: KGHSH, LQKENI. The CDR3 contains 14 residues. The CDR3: CASSPGTETYEQYF. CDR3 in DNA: TGTGCCAGCTCACCCGGGACAGAAACTTACGAGCAGTACTTC.

This chain's CDR3 is CAISEGGYQETQYF. As DNA, the CDR3 is TGTGCCATCAGTGAGGGGGGGTACCAAGAGACCCAGTACTTC. V gene TRBV10-3 combines with J gene TRBJ2-5, with TRBD2 as a possible D gene (6 bases). Trimming took off 2 bases at V and 0 bases at J, with 7 bases between the two ends. Germline V gene data show CDR1 as ENHRY and CDR2 as SYGVKD. This CDR3 spans 14 amino acids.

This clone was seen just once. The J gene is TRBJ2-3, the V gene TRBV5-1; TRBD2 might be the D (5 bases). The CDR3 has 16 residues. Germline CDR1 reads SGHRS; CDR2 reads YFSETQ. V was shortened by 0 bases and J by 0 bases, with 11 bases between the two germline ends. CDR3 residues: CASSLVLAASTDTQYF. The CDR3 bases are TGCGCCAGCAGCTTGGTTCTAGCCGCTAGCACAGATACGCAGTATTTT.

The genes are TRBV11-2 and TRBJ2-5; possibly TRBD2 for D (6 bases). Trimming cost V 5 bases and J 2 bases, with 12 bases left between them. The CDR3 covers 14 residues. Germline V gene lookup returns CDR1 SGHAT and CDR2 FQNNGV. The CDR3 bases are TGTGCCAGCAGCCCGGCGGGGCGGCAAGAGACCCAGTACTTC. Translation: CASSPAGRQETQYF.

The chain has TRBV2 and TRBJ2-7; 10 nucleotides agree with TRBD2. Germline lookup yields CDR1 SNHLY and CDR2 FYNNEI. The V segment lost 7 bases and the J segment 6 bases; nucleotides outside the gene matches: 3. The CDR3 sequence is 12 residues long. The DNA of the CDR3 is TGTGCCAGCAAGCGGGGGGGCGGCGAGCAGTACTTC. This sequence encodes CASKRGGGEQYF.

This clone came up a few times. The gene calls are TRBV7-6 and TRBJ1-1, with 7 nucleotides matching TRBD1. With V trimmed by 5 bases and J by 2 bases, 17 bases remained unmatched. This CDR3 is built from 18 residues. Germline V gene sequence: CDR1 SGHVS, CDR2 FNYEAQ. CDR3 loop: CASSPPLDRDTSNTEAFF. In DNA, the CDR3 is TGTGCCAGCAGCCCCCCCTTAGACAGGGATACCTCCAACACTGAAGCTTTCTTT.

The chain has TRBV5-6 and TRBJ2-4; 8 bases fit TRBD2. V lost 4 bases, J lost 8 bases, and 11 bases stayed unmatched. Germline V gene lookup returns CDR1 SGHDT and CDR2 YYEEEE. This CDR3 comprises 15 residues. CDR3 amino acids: CASSPNGGAADIQYF. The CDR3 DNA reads TGTGCCAGCAGCCCCAACGGGGGGGCCGCGGACATTCAGTACTTC.

The CDR3 region has the DNA TGTGCCAGCAGCCGACAGGGGGCAACTGACACCATATATTTT. Encoded protein: CASSRQGATDTIYF. The chain couples TRBV7-8 to TRBJ1-3; 10 bases fit TRBD1. The ends lost 5 bases at V and 8 bases at J; junction bases unmatched: 6. Germline V CDR1 and CDR2: SGHVS, FQNEAQ. The CDR3 runs 14 residues.

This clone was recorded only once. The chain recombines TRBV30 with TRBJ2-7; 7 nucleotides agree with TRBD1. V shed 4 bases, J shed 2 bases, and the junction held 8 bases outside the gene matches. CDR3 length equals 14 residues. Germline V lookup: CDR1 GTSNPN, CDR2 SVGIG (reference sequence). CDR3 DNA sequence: TGTGCCTGGACCCCGACAGGGTCCACCTACGAGCAGTACTTC. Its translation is CAWTPTGSTYEQYF.

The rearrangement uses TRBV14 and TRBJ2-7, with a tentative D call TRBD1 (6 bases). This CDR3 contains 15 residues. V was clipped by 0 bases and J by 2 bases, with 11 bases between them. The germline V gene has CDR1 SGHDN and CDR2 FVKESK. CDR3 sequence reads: CASSQDTGMAYEQYF. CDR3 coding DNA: TGTGCCAGCAGCCAAGATACAGGGATGGCCTACGAGCAGTACTTC.

The CDR3 nucleotides are TGTGCCAGCAGTGAAAAGTGGCAGATTAATCAGCCCCAGCATTTT. Translated: CASSEKWQINQPQHF. V is TRBV6-1 and J is TRBJ1-5; D is unclear. The CDR3 length is 15 residues. CDR1 MNHNS and CDR2 SASEGT come from the germline V gene. Trimming removed 2 bases from V and 4 bases from J, with 12 bases in between.

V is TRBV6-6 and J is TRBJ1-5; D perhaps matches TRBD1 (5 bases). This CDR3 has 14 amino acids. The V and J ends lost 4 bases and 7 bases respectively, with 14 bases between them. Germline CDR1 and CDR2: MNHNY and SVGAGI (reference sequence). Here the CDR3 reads CASSFDRDYQPQHF. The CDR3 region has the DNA TGTGCCAGCAGTTTTGACAGAGATTACCAGCCCCAGCATTTT.

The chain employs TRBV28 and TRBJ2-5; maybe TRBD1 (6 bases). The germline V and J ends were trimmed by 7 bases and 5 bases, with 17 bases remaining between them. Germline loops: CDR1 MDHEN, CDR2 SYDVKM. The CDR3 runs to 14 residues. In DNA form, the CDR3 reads TGTGCCAGCATTCCACAGGGTGCAAGGGAGACCCAGTACTTC. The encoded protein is CASIPQGARETQYF. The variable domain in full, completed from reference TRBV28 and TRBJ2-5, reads DVKVTQSSRYLVKRTGEKVFLECVQDMDHENMFWYRQDPGLGLRLIYFSYDVKMKEKGDIPEGYSVSREKKERFSLILESASTNQTSMYLCASIPQGARETQYFGPGTRLLVL.

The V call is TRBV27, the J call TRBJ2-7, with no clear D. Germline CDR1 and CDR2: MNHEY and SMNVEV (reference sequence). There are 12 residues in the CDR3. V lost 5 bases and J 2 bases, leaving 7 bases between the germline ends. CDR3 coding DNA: TGTGCCAGCAGTCTTCTTACCTACGAGCAGTACTTC. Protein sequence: CASSLLTYEQYF.

This CDR3 reads CASRGVSGNTIYF. CDR3 nucleotides: TGTGCCAGCCGGGGTGTTTCTGGAAACACCATATATTTT. The V call is TRBV28, the J call TRBJ1-3, with D uncertain. Trimming pared 8 bases from V and 1 base from J, leaving 9 bases between. Germline CDR1 MDHEN, CDR2 SYDVKM. The CDR3 loop spans 13 amino acids.